The clone carrying this T cell receptor beta chain was recorded many times. This sample stems from a study of neurological immune-mediated disorders. TCRdb itself ran the 5' RACE reads through MiXCR, one entry per CDR3 protein. The data hold about 55,000 distinct CDR3 sequences, with roughly 3.5% observed a single time. Sequencing used PBMCs. This sequence was found in a man under 40 with multiple sclerosis.

For the CDR3, the DNA is TGTGCCAGCAGCTTATACGATTGGAACACTGAAGCTTTCTTT. As protein: CASSLYDWNTEAFF. The J gene is TRBJ1-1, the V gene TRBV7-3; the D is unclear. The CDR3 totals 14 residues. Looked up from germline, CDR1 is SGHTA and CDR2 is FQGTGA. The germline V and J ends were trimmed by 2 bases and 1 base, with 8 bases remaining between them.